One T cell receptor beta chain is described in this entry. The data derive from a study of blood T cell repertoires in COVID-19. Study details: Acute and convalescent COVID-19 samples came from the United States, Italy and Spain. From T cells, B-cell-depleted T cells, or PBMCs came the material, which was cDNA or gDNA.

Under the authors' procedure: Amplification of reference gene primers provided the estimated nucleated cell counts. Assay: immunoSEQ multiplex PCR; the TCRdb copy retains only in-frame clones and omits some. Clone size and the V and J calls come from that table; the DNA yielded D and trimming. The table shows fewer than 250,000 clones, with around four fifths occurring only once. This CDR3 comprises 15 residues. V dropped 4 bases and J dropped 4; count of bases not matched to a gene: 5. Germline V gives CDR1 SGHRS, CDR2 YFSETQ. V and J are TRBV5-1 and TRBJ2-7; the match to TRBD2 covers 13 bases. This TCR derives from a man younger than 45 with active or convalescent COVID-19. The sequencing input was peripheral blood. The CDR3, as DNA: TGCGCCAGCAGCGCCCGACTAGCGGGAGGTTACGAGCAGTACTTC. Its translation: CASSARLAGGYEQYF.